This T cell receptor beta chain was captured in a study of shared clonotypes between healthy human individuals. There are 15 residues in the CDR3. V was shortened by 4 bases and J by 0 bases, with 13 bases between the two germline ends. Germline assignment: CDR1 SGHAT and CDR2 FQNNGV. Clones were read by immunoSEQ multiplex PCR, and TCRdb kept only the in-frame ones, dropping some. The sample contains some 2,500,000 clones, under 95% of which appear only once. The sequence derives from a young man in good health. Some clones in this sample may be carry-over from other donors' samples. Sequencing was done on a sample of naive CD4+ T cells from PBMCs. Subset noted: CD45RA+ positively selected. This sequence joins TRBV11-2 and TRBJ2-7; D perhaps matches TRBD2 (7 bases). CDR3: CASSWGRGSSYEQYF. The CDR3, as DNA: TGTGCCAGCAGCTGGGGGAGGGGGAGCTCCTACGAGCAGTACTTC.